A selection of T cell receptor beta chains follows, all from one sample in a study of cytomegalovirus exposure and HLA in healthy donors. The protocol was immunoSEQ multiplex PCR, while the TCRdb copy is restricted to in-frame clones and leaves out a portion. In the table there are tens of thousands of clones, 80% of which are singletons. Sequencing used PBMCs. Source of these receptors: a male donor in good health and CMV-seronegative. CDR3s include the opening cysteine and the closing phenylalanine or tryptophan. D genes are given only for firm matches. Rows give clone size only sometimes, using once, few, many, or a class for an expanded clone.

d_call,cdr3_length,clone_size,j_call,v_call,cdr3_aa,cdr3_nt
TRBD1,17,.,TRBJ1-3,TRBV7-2,CASSHGTGVLSGNTIYF,TGTGCCAGCAGCCACGGGACAGGGGTTTTATCTGGAAACACCATATATTTT
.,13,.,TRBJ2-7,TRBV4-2,CASSQGSGLEQYF,TGTGCCAGCAGCCAAGGGTCAGGGCTCGAGCAGTACTTC
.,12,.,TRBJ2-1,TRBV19,CASSSGDNEQFF,TGTGCCAGTAGTAGCGGAGACAATGAGCAGTTCTTC
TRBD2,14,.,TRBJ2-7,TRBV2,CASSGVAGPYEQYF,TGTGCCAGCAGTGGCGTAGCGGGGCCGTACGAGCAGTACTTC
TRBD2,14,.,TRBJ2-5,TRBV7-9,CASSPRTSGPTQYF,TGTGCCAGCAGCCCCCGGACTAGCGGGCCCACCCAGTACTTC
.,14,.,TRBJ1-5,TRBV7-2,CASSLAVGYQPQHF,TGTGCCAGCAGCTTAGCGGTCGGTTATCAGCCCCAGCATTTT
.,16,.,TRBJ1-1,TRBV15,CATSPRGGEGNTEAFF,TGTGCCACCAGCCCACGGGGGGGCGAAGGGAACACTGAAGCTTTCTTT
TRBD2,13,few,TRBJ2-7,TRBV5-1,CASSRTSGGEQYF,TGCGCCAGCAGCCGGACTAGCGGGGGCGAGCAGTACTTC
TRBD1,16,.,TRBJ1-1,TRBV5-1,CASSFWQGAGNTEAFF,TGCGCCAGCAGCTTTTGGCAGGGGGCTGGGAACACTGAAGCTTTCTTT
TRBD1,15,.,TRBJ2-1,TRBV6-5,CATRQGAGSYNEQFF,TGTGCCACCCGACAGGGGGCCGGCTCCTACAATGAGCAGTTCTTC
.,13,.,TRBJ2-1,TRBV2,CASTQAEYNEQFF,TGTGCCAGCACCCAGGCAGAATACAATGAGCAGTTCTTC
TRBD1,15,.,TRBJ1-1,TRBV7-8,CASSSLQGASTEAFF,TGTGCCAGCAGCTCCCTTCAGGGGGCTAGCACTGAAGCTTTCTTT
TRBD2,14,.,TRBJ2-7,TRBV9,CASSVVGGSNEQYF,TGTGCCAGCAGCGTAGTGGGCGGGAGTAACGAGCAGTACTTC
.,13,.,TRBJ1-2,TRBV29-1,CSVEDHRGWGYTF,TGCAGCGTTGAAGATCACCGGGGATGGGGCTACACCTTC
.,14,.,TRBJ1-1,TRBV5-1,CASSSGSGGTEAFF,TGCGCCAGCAGCTCGGGATCGGGAGGGACTGAAGCTTTCTTT
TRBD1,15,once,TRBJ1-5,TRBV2,CASSWDSPSNQPQHF,TGTGCCAGCAGTTGGGACAGCCCTAGCAATCAGCCCCAGCATTTT
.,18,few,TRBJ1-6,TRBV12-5,CASGLDLGTNLYNSPLHF,TGTGCTAGTGGTTTGGATTTAGGGACTAACCTCTATAATTCACCCCTCCACTTT
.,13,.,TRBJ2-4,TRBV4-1,CASSQGGENIQHF,TGCGCCAGCAGCCAAGGGGGGGAAAACATTCAGCACTTC
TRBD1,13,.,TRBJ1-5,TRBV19,CASTQGADQPQHF,TGTGCCTCGACACAGGGGGCGGATCAGCCCCAGCATTTT
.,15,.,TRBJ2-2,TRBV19,CASSMGGQNTGELFF,TGTGCCAGTAGTATGGGGGGGCAGAACACCGGGGAGCTGTTTTTT
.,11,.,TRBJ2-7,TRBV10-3,CAIRQEYEQYF,TGTGCCATCCGACAGGAATACGAGCAGTACTTC
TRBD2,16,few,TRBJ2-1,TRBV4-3,CASSQEGRGKVDEQFF,TGCGCCAGCAGCCAAGAGGGGAGGGGTAAAGTCGATGAGCAGTTCTTC
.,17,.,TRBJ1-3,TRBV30,CAWSPEQGWWTGNTIYF,TGTGCCTGGAGCCCGGAACAGGGTTGGTGGACTGGAAACACCATATATTTT
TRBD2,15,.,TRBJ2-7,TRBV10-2,CASSVRLAGSYEQYF,TGCGCCAGCAGTGTCCGACTAGCGGGCTCCTACGAGCAGTACTTC
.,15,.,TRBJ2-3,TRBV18,CASSPLGSSADTQYF,TGTGCCAGCTCACCACTGGGGAGTTCGGCAGATACGCAGTATTTT
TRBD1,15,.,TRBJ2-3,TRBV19,CASRNYGQGTDTQYF,TGTGCCAGTAGAAATTACGGACAGGGCACAGATACGCAGTATTTT
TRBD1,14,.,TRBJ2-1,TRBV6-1,CASKGQGAYNEQFF,TGTGCCAGCAAGGGGCAGGGGGCCTACAATGAGCAGTTCTTC
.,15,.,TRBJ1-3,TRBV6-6,CASSYGPRSGNTIYF,TGTGCCAGCAGTTACGGCCCCCGCTCTGGAAACACCATATATTTT
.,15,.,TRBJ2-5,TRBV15,CATSRVLLSRETQYF,TGTGCCACCAGCAGAGTTTTACTGTCCCGCGAGACCCAGTACTTC
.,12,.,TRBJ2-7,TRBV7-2,CASSLTVYEQYF,TGTGCCAGCAGCTTAACGGTATACGAGCAGTACTTC
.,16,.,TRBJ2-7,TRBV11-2,CASSPRGRGPNYEQYF,TGTGCCAGCAGCCCGCGCGGGCGGGGGCCAAACTACGAGCAGTACTTC
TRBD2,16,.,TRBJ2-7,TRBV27,CASRPGLAGDAYEQYF,TGTGCCAGCAGACCGGGACTAGCGGGAGACGCCTACGAGCAGTACTTC
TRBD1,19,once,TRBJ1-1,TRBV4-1,CASSQGLIRTGGRVTEAFF,TGCGCCAGCAGCCAAGGTCTCATAAGGACAGGGGGCAGAGTTACTGAAGCTTTCTTT
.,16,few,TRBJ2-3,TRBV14,CASSQGWAGSTDTQYF,TGTGCCAGCAGCCAAGGATGGGCGGGGAGCACAGATACGCAGTATTTT
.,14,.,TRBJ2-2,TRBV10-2,CASKRTSNTGELFF,TGCGCCAGCAAGAGGACTTCGAACACCGGGGAGCTGTTTTTT
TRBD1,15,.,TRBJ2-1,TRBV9,CASSVALTGTYEQFF,TGTGCCAGCAGCGTTGCTTTGACAGGGACCTATGAGCAGTTCTTC
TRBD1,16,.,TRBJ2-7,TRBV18,CASSLPTGTVRAEQYF,TGTGCCAGCTCACTACCGACGGGGACAGTCAGGGCCGAGCAGTACTTC
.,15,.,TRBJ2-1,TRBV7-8,CASSPGASGGYEQFF,TGTGCCAGCAGCCCAGGGGCCTCGGGGGGCTATGAGCAGTTCTTC
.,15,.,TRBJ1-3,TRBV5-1,CASSLETGLGNTIYF,TGCGCCAGCAGCTTGGAAACAGGGCTAGGAAACACCATATATTTT
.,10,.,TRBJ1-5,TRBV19,CASHHQPQHF,TGTGCCAGTCATCATCAGCCCCAGCATTTT
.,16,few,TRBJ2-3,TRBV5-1,CASSLASSSDRDTQYF,TGCGCCAGCAGCTTGGCCTCGTCGTCAGACAGAGATACGCAGTATTTT
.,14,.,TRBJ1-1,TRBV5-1,CASSLATGNTEAFF,TGCGCCAGCAGCTTGGCCACTGGGAACACTGAAGCTTTCTTT
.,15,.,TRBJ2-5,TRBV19,CASPTGGPGVETQYF,TGTGCCAGCCCTACGGGGGGCCCCGGGGTAGAGACCCAGTACTTC
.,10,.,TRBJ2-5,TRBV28,CASSQETQYF,TGTGCCAGCAGCCAGGAGACCCAGTACTTC
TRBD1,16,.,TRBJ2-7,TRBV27,CASSSRIGRQGSEQYF,TGTGCCAGCAGTTCTCGGATCGGCCGACAGGGGAGCGAGCAGTACTTC
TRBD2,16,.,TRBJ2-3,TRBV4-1,CASKLLSGGLGDTQYF,TGCGCCAGCAAACTCCTTAGCGGGGGGCTGGGGGATACGCAGTATTTT
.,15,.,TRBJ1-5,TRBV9,CASSVGPGSNQPQHF,TGTGCCAGCAGCGTAGGGCCAGGGAGCAATCAGCCCCAGCATTTT
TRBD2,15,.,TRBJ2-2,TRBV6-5,CASSRTSGMGGELFF,TGTGCCAGCAGCAGGACTAGCGGGATGGGCGGGGAGCTGTTTTTT
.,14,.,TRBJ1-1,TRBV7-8,CASSLRQPNTEAFF,TGTGCCAGCAGCTTGAGACAGCCGAACACTGAAGCTTTCTTT
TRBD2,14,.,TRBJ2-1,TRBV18,CASSPGLAGNEQFF,TGTGCCAGCTCACCGGGACTAGCGGGAAATGAGCAGTTCTTC